A single sample is the source of the 28 T cell receptor beta chains below, sequenced in a study of blood T cell repertoires in COVID-19. The assay was immunoSEQ multiplex PCR, and TCRdb's table has in-frame clones only and misses some. This table holds about 390,000 clones, around 87% found once. Source material: peripheral blood. The receptors derive from a woman in her fifties or sixties with COVID-19, enrolled during active disease.

The CDR3 DNA follows: TGTGCCAGCAGCGCGGAGGGAGTCTACGAGCAGTACTTC. Its protein product is CASSAEGVYEQYF. The chain couples TRBV6-6 to TRBJ2-7; perhaps TRBD2 as D (6 bases). V shed 6 bases and J shed 3 bases, with 12 bases lying between them. Looked up from germline, CDR1 is MNHNY and CDR2 is SVGAGI (reference sequence). The CDR3 consists of 13 residues.

This chain connects TRBV6-5 to TRBJ2-7; a weak D match, TRBD1 (6 bases). The CDR3 is 15 residues long. Germline loops: CDR1 MNHEY, CDR2 SVGAGI. The V end was cut by 7 bases, the J end by 4 bases, with 20 bases between. The CDR3 loop reads CASKRTVTLLYEQYF. The CDR3 DNA reads TGTGCCAGCAAAAGGACAGTCACCCTCTTGTACGAGCAGTACTTC.

V usage is TRBV5-1 and J usage is TRBJ1-6; a possible D gene is TRBD1 (6 bases). The germline CDR1 and CDR2 sequences are SGHRS and YFSETQ. The V gene lost 0 bases and the J gene lost 8 bases, with 15 bases spanning the gap. The CDR3 has 16 residues. As DNA, the CDR3 is TGCGCCAGCAGCTTGGCGGCAGGGGCAAATTATTCACCCCTCCACTTT. The encoded protein is CASSLAAGANYSPLHF.

V usage is TRBV2 and J usage is TRBJ1-2; 10 bases align to TRBD1. CDR3 length: 16 amino acids. Germline V lookup: CDR1 SNHLY, CDR2 FYNNEI. The trim removed 6 bases at V and 1 base at J, leaving 8 bases unmatched. The CDR3 DNA follows: TGTGCCAGCAGACTGACAGGGGGCGCTTTTAACTATGGCTACACCTTC. This codes for CASRLTGGAFNYGYTF.

V gene TRBV7-2 combines with J gene TRBJ1-3; tentatively, D is TRBD1 (6 bases). The V gene's germline CDR1 is SGHTA and CDR2 FQGNSA. CDR3 length: 17 amino acids. V lost 0 bases and J lost 0, with 12 bases in between. The CDR3 is CASSLATDRLSGNTIYF. The DNA of the CDR3 is TGTGCCAGCAGCTTAGCAACTGACAGGCTCTCTGGAAACACCATATATTTT.

Here the CDR3 DNA reads TGTGCCAGCCGCACTCCTCGTGGCGGGATGACCTCTGGAAACACCATATATTTT. Residues: CASRTPRGGMTSGNTIYF. The chain carries TRBV2 and TRBJ1-3; D unclear. The CDR3 is 18 amino acids. V was pared by 8 bases and J by 0 bases, with 23 bases between. Germline V gene lookup returns CDR1 SNHLY and CDR2 FYNNEI.

This clone was seen once. The chain uses TRBV19 and TRBJ1-2; 7 bases are a match to TRBD1. V lost 8 bases, J lost 6 bases, and 15 bases stayed unmatched. The CDR3 has 15 amino acids. Germline V gene data show CDR1 as LNHDA and CDR2 as SQIVND (reference sequence). The CDR3 region is CASLDRPGYLDGYTF. As DNA, the CDR3 is TGTGCCAGTTTGGACAGGCCGGGTTATCTAGATGGCTACACCTTC.

The rearrangement uses TRBV5-5 and TRBJ2-1, with 9 positions matching TRBD1. The V gene's germline CDR1 is SGHKS and CDR2 YYEKEE (reference sequence). Trimming removed 5 bases from V and 4 bases from J; junction bases left unmatched: 7. The CDR3 covers 15 residues. DNA for the CDR3: TGTGCCAGCAGTCAGACCGGGACAGGGTACAATGAGCAGTTCTTC. Its protein product is CASSQTGTGYNEQFF.

V gene TRBV6-5 combines with J gene TRBJ1-2, with 7 bases matching TRBD1. Germline V gives CDR1 MNHEY, CDR2 SVGAGI. Trimming removed 8 bases from V and 4 bases from J; junction bases left unmatched: 7. CDR3 length: 13 residues. The CDR3 DNA is TGTGCCAGCCGAACGGGACAGAGCTATGGCTACACCTTC. It encodes CASRTGQSYGYTF.

V is TRBV4-1 and J is TRBJ2-7, with D tentatively TRBD1 (5 bases). Trimming pared 1 base from V and 5 bases from J, leaving 15 bases between. This CDR3 contains 15 residues. Germline CDR1 is MGHRA and CDR2 is YSYEKL. CDR3 sequence reads: CASSQVLRKGNEQYF. DNA for the CDR3: TGCGCCAGCAGCCAAGTACTCAGGAAGGGGAACGAGCAGTACTTC.

V usage is TRBV7-3 and J usage is TRBJ2-1; 9 bases match TRBD2. J was trimmed by 7 bases and V by 5 bases; bases with no gene match: 6. This CDR3 has 14 residues. CDR1 is SGHTA and CDR2 is FQGTGA in the germline V gene. CDR3 sequence: CASSAGGPQNEQFF. The CDR3 DNA sequence: TGTGCCAGCAGCGCGGGGGGGCCTCAGAATGAGCAGTTCTTC.

This clone was seen only once. V gene TRBV14 combines with J gene TRBJ2-1, with a weak D call TRBD1 (5 bases). V lost 5 bases and J lost 8, with 13 bases in between. Germline V CDR1 and CDR2: SGHDN, FVKESK. The CDR3 length is 13 residues. The CDR3 DNA sequence: TGTGCCAGCAGCTTGCAGGGATGGGATGAGCAGTTCTTC. Translated, it gives CASSLQGWDEQFF.

The gene calls are TRBV27 and TRBJ1-6; D remains unclear. Per germline, CDR1 MNHEY and CDR2 SMNVEV (reference sequence). This CDR3 has 12 residues. Trimming removed 11 bases at V and 7 bases at J, with 12 bases between. The CDR3: CALVSPNSPLHF. The CDR3 DNA reads TGTGCCCTAGTCTCCCCCAATTCACCCCTCCACTTT.

The chain carries TRBV25-1 and TRBJ2-7, with 9 bases aligning to TRBD1. J was trimmed by 3 bases and V by 2 bases; bases with no gene match: 5. Looked up from germline, CDR1 is MGHDK and CDR2 is SYGVNS. The CDR3 sequence is 15 residues long. The CDR3 loop reads CASSEPGQGNYEQYF. DNA of the CDR3: TGTGCCAGCAGTGAACCGGGACAGGGAAACTACGAGCAGTACTTC.

This chain joins TRBV10-2 and TRBJ2-3, with D perhaps TRBD1 (6 bases). Between the trimmed V and J ends, which lost 8 bases and 2 bases, there was a span of 14 bases. This CDR3 is built from 14 residues. Germline CDR1 and CDR2: WSHSY and SAAADI. CDR3 in DNA: TGCGCCAGCGGGGGCGAACGGCTCACAGATACGCAGTATTTT. Translation: CASGGERLTDTQYF.

V and J are TRBV5-1 and TRBJ2-1; 9 positions agree with TRBD2. CDR1 is SGHRS and CDR2 is YFSETQ in the germline V gene. V was clipped by 0 bases and J by 7 bases; unmatched bases: 5. This CDR3 is 15 amino acids long. Written as DNA, the CDR3 is TGCGCCAGCAGCTTGGTGGGCGGGGGGGCAAATGAGCAGTTCTTC. It translates to CASSLVGGGANEQFF.

The gene calls are TRBV9 and TRBJ2-3; 9 bases are a match to TRBD2. Germline V gene data show CDR1 as SGDLS and CDR2 as YYNGEE. Germline trimming cut 3 bases from V and 1 base from J; bases unmatched to any gene: 6. The CDR3 runs to 16 residues. CDR3: CASSGALAGGTDTQYF. CDR3 in DNA: TGTGCCAGCAGCGGGGCCTTAGCGGGGGGCACAGATACGCAGTATTTT.

The chain employs TRBV7-9 and TRBJ1-2; weak D call: TRBD1 (5 bases). V shed 5 bases and J shed 7 bases, with 14 bases lying between them. The CDR3 runs to 13 residues. Germline V gene lookup returns CDR1 SEHNR and CDR2 FQNEAQ (reference sequence). The CDR3 reads CASSVDAGFGYTF. The CDR3 DNA is TGTGCCAGCAGCGTCGATGCAGGGTTTGGCTACACCTTC.

The rearrangement uses TRBV6-5 and TRBJ1-2, with a weak D call TRBD1 (5 bases). The CDR3 contains 13 residues. Germline CDR1 and CDR2: MNHEY and SVGAGI. The V gene lost 10 bases and the J gene lost 5 bases, with 17 bases spanning the gap. CDR3: CATFPGQGYGYTF. CDR3 in DNA: TGTGCCACCTTCCCCGGGCAGGGTTATGGCTACACCTTC.

This chain joins TRBV19 and TRBJ2-4; D may be TRBD1 (5 bases). Trimming shortened V by 4 bases and J by 1 base, and 5 bases separated the two germline ends. Germline CDR1 reads LNHDA; CDR2 reads SQIVND (reference sequence). The CDR3 totals 13 residues. CDR3 coding DNA: TGTGCCAGTAGTACAGGGGCCAAAAACATTCAGTACTTC. Protein product: CASSTGAKNIQYF. Full variable domain (rest looked up from reference TRBV19 and TRBJ2-4): DGGITQSPKYLFRKEGQNVTLSCEQNLNHDAMYWYRQDPGQGLRLIYYSQIVNDFQKGDIAEGYSVSREKKESFPLTVTSAQKNPTAFYLCASSTGAKNIQYFGAGTRLSVL.

Here the CDR3 DNA reads TGTGCCAGCAGCCAATTCCAGAACACTGAAGCTTTCTTT. Amino acids: CASSQFQNTEAFF. The chain uses TRBV14 and TRBJ1-1; unclear D gene. Germline CDR1 is SGHDN and CDR2 is FVKESK. V was cut by 2 bases and J by 1 base, with 5 bases left in between. CDR3 length: 13 amino acids.

The V and J genes are TRBV11-2 and TRBJ2-3, with D perhaps matching TRBD2 (6 bases). The CDR3 loop spans 16 amino acids. Per germline, CDR1 SGHAT and CDR2 FQNNGV. V lost 5 bases, J lost 4 bases, and 19 bases lay in between. CDR3 in DNA: TGTGCCAGCAGCCGTTACCGGGACTCGGAAGCAGATACGCAGTATTTT. Translation: CASSRYRDSEADTQYF.

This chain joins TRBV5-4 and TRBJ2-3, with D possibly TRBD2 on 6 matching bases. Trimming took off 4 bases at V and 4 bases at J, with 13 bases between the two ends. Germline-derived CDR1 and CDR2 are SGHNT and YYREEE (reference sequence). This CDR3 region has 14 residues. CDR3 nucleotide sequence: TGTGCCAGCAGCCCACGCGGGGCCCCAGATACGCAGTATTTT. It specifies CASSPRGAPDTQYF.

This clone was detected only once. The chain employs TRBV5-5 and TRBJ2-2; TRBD1 agrees at 9 bases. Germline lookup yields CDR1 SGHKS and CDR2 YYEKEE (reference sequence). The ends lost 4 bases at V and 5 bases at J; junction bases unmatched: 6. This CDR3 has 15 residues. The CDR3 DNA is TGTGCCAGCAGCGGGGGACAGGGAGGGACCGGGGAGCTGTTTTTT. This sequence encodes CASSGGQGGTGELFF.

This clone was picked up a small number of times. V gene TRBV10-1 combines with J gene TRBJ2-1; 8 bases map to TRBD1. V lost 6 bases, J lost 6 bases, and 13 bases stayed unmatched. Germline loops: CDR1 WNHNN, CDR2 SYGVQD (reference sequence). CDR3 length: 16 residues. The CDR3 reads CASSENPGTGSNEQFF. The CDR3 coding sequence is TGCGCCAGCAGCGAAAACCCCGGGACAGGTTCCAATGAGCAGTTCTTC.

This chain uses TRBV18 with TRBJ2-7, with 9 nucleotides matching TRBD1. Per the germline V gene, CDR1 is KGHSH and CDR2 is LQKENI. The V gene end was trimmed by 4 bases and the J gene end by 4 bases; junction bases not matched to a gene: 8. The CDR3 is 15 amino acids. The CDR3 DNA follows: TGTGCCAGCTCACTAACGACAGGGGGTGGATACGAGCAGTACTTC. Protein product: CASSLTTGGGYEQYF. The entire variable domain, with the rest obtained from reference TRBV18 and TRBJ2-7, is as follows: NAGVMQNPRHLVRRRGQEARLRCSPMKGHSHVYWYRQLPEEGLKFMVYLQKENIIDESGMPKERFSAEFPKEGPSILRIQQVVRGDSAAYFCASSLTTGGGYEQYFGPGTRLTVT.

This chain connects TRBV12-5 to TRBJ2-7; TRBD1 matches at 7 bases. This CDR3 region has 15 residues. The V gene end was trimmed by 5 bases and the J gene end by 1 base; junction bases not matched to a gene: 8. Germline CDR1 reads LGHNT; CDR2 reads FRNRAP. The CDR3 sequence is CASGASQGPSYEQYF. In DNA form, the CDR3 reads TGTGCTAGTGGTGCCTCACAGGGGCCATCCTACGAGCAGTACTTC.

The chain recombines TRBV9 with TRBJ1-6, with 10 bases matching TRBD1. The ends lost 3 bases at V and 5 bases at J; junction bases unmatched: 8. CDR1 and CDR2 (germline): SGDLS, YYNGEE. The CDR3 has 17 amino acids. CDR3 DNA sequence: TGTGCCAGCAGCGCCTTAGACAGGGGGCTACATAATTCACCCCTCCACTTT. It encodes CASSALDRGLHNSPLHF.